This T cell receptor beta chain was captured by sequencing in a study of blood T cell repertoires in COVID-19. Study-wide context: Researchers got acute and convalescent COVID-19 samples from the United States, Italy and Spain.

CDR3 length equals 16 residues. V gave up 5 bases and J gave up 2 bases, with 13 bases separating them. Germline CDR1 is WNHNN and CDR2 is SYGVQD (reference sequence). In the source study's methods: The authors estimated nucleated cell counts from reference gene primer amplification. Libraries were prepared by immunoSEQ multiplex PCR; TCRdb keeps only in-frame clonotypes and omits some of them. That table supplies the V and J calls and clone size; D and trimming were determined from the DNA. Among approximately 110,000 clones listed, approximately 74% were seen once. While infection was still active, Seattle patients were enrolled and then followed longitudinally.

This sequence originates from an elderly man with COVID-19, enrolled during active disease. The specimen was peripheral blood. This sequence joins TRBV10-1 and TRBJ2-6, with D possibly TRBD2 on 5 matching bases. CDR3: CASSHLRDPGANVLTF. The CDR3 DNA is TGCGCCAGCAGTCATCTGAGGGATCCTGGGGCCAACGTCCTGACTTTC.